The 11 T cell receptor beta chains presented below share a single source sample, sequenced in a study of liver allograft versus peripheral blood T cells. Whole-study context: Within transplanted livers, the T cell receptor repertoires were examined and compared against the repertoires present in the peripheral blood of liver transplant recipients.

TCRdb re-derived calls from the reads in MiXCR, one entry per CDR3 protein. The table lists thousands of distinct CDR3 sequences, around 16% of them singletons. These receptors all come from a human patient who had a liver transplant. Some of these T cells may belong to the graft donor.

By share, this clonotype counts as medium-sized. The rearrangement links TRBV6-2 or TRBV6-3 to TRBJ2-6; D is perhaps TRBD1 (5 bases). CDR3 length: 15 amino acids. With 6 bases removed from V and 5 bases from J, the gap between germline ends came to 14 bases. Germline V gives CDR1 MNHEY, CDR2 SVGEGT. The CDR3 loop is CASSRVQGWANVLTF. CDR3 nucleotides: TGTGCCAGCAGCCGCGTCCAGGGCTGGGCCAACGTCCTGACTTTC.

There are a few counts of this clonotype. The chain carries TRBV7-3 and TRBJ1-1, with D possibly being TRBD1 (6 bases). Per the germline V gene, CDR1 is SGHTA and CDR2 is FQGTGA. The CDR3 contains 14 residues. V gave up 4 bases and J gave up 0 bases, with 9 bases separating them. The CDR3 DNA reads TGTGCCAGCAGCTCACAGGGTCTGAACACTGAAGCTTTCTTT. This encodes CASSSQGLNTEAFF.

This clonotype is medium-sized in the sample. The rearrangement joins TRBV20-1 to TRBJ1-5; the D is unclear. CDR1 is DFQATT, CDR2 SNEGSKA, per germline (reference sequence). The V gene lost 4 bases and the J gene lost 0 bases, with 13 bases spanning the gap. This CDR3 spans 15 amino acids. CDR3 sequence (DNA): TGCAGTGCTAATTGGGCCGGGTATAGCAATCAGCCCCAGCATTTT. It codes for CSANWAGYSNQPQHF.

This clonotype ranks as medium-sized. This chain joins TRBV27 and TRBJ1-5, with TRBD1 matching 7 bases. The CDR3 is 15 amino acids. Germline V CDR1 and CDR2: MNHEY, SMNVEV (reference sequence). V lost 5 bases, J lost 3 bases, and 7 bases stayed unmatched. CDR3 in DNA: TGTGCCAGCAGTGATCTGGACAGGATCAATCAGCCCCAGCATTTT. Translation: CASSDLDRINQPQHF.

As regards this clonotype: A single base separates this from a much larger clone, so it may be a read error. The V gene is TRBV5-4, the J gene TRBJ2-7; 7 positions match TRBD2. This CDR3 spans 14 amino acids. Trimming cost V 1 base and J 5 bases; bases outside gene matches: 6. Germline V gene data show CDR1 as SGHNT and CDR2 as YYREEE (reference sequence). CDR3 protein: CASSLSPSGNEQYF. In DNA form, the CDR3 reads TGTGCCAGCAGCTTGAGTCCTAGCGGAAACGAGCAGTACTTC. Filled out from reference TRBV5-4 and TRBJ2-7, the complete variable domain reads ETGVTQSPTHLIKTRGQQVTLRCSSQSGHNTVSWYQQALGQGPQFIFQYYREEENGRGNFPPRFSGLQFPNYSSELNVNALELDDSALYLCASSLSPSGNEQYFGPGTRLTVT.

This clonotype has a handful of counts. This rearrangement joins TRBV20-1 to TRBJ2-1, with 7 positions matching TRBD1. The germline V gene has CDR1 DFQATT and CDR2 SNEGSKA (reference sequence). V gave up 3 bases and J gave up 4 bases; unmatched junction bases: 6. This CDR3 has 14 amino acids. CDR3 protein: CSARRDRNYNEQFF. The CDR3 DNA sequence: TGCAGTGCTAGGAGGGACAGAAATTACAATGAGCAGTTCTTC.

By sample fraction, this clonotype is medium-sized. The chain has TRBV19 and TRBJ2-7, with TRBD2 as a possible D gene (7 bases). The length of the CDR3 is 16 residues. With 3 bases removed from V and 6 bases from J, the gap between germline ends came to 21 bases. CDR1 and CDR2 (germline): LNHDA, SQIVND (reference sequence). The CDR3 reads CASSIPSGEGSSEQYF. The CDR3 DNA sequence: TGTGCCAGTAGTATCCCCTCAGGGGAGGGTTCGAGCGAGCAGTACTTC.

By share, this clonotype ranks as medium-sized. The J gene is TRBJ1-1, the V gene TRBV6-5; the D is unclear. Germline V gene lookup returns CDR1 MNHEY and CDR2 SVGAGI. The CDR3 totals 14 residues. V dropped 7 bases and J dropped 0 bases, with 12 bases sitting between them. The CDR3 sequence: CASTPAAVNTEAFF. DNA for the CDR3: TGTGCCAGCACCCCCGCGGCGGTGAACACTGAAGCTTTCTTT.

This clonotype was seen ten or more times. CDR3 protein: CASSDRGSGNTIYF. The CDR3 region has the DNA TGTGCCAGCTCCGACAGGGGATCTGGAAACACCATATATTTT. V usage is TRBV18 and J usage is TRBJ1-3; TRBD1 aligns across 8 bases. Looked up from germline, CDR1 is KGHSH and CDR2 is LQKENI. The CDR3 consists of 14 residues. J was trimmed by 1 base and V by 6 bases; bases with no gene match: 2. The whole variable domain, remainder taken from reference TRBV18 and TRBJ1-3, is NAGVMQNPRHLVRRRGQEARLRCSPMKGHSHVYWYRQLPEEGLKFMVYLQKENIIDESGMPKERFSAEFPKEGPSILRIQQVVRGDSAAYFCASSDRGSGNTIYFGEGSWLTVV.

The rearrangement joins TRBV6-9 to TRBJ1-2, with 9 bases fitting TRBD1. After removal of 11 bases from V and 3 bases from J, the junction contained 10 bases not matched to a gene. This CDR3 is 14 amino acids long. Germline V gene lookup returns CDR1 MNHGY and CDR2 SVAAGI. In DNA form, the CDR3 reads TGTGCCCGTTACTATCGGGACAGGGACTATGGCTACACCTTC. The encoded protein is CARYYRDRDYGYTF.

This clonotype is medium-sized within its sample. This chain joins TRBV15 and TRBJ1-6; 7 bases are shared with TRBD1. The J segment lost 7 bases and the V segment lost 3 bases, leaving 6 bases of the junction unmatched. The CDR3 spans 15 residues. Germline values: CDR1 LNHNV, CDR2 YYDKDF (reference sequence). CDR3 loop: CATSSHRGENSPLHF. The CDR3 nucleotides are TGTGCCACCAGCAGCCACAGGGGAGAGAATTCACCCCTCCACTTT. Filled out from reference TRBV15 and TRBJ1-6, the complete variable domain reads DAMVIQNPRYQVTQFGKPVTLSCSQTLNHNVMYWYQQKSSQAPKLLFHYYDKDFNNEADTPDNFQSRRPNTSFCFLDIRSPGLGDTAMYLCATSSHRGENSPLHFGNGTRLTVT.